The 10 T cell receptor beta chains below all came from one sample that was sequenced in a study of technical replicates of blood from a handful of donors. Method: immunoSEQ multiplex PCR; TCRdb's copy keeps in-frame clones and lacks some. The profile shows nearly 70,000 clones, about 91% of them singletons. The sample was T cells isolated from PBMCs. These receptors were taken from a human donor in good health.

This clone was seen only once. V usage is TRBV4-3 and J usage is TRBJ2-7; 13 bases agree with TRBD2. V was clipped by 1 base and J by 3 bases; unmatched bases: 0. Germline CDR1 is LGHNA and CDR2 is YSLEER. The length of the CDR3 is 15 residues. Here the CDR3 reads CASSQGLAGGYEQYF. The CDR3 coding sequence is TGCGCCAGCAGCCAAGGACTAGCGGGAGGCTACGAGCAGTACTTC.

The chain joins TRBV27 to TRBJ2-7; 7 bases match TRBD1. V lost 9 bases and J lost 4; bases outside the gene matches: 15. The germline CDR1 and CDR2 sequences are MNHEY and SMNVEV (reference sequence). CDR3 length: 15 residues. The CDR3 DNA reads TGTGCCAGTGTATTATCCGGGACAGCCCCTTACGAGCAGTACTTC. Translating it yields CASVLSGTAPYEQYF.

The rearrangement joins TRBV5-4 to TRBJ2-7, with D tentatively TRBD1 (5 bases). Trimming pared 2 bases from V and 6 bases from J, leaving 9 bases between. CDR3 length equals 12 residues. From germline, CDR1 is SGHNT and CDR2 YYREEE (reference sequence). The CDR3 DNA sequence: TGTGCCAGCAGCTTTAGCCAGGGCGAGCAGTACTTC. As protein: CASSFSQGEQYF.

The chain has TRBV10-1 and TRBJ2-3; 11 positions agree with TRBD2. CDR1 is WNHNN, CDR2 SYGVQD, per germline (reference sequence). The CDR3 has 16 amino acids. The V gene end was trimmed by 0 bases and the J gene end by 4 bases; junction bases not matched to a gene: 3. This CDR3 reads CASSESVAGGSDTQYF. CDR3 nucleotide sequence: TGCGCCAGCAGTGAGTCGGTAGCGGGAGGGTCAGATACGCAGTATTTT.

This chain links TRBV25-1 with TRBJ1-2; TRBD1 matches 9 bases. V gave up 3 bases and J gave up 3 bases; unmatched junction bases: 2. Germline lookup yields CDR1 MGHDK and CDR2 SYGVNS. The CDR3 is 14 residues long. CDR3 bases: TGTGCCAGCAGTGATGGGGACAGGGACTATGGCTACACCTTC. This translates into CASSDGDRDYGYTF.

This clone was recorded once. V gene TRBV28 combines with J gene TRBJ1-1; 8 bases fit TRBD1. The germline gives CDR1 MDHEN, CDR2 SYDVKM. This CDR3 is built from 15 residues. V lost 6 bases, J lost 2 bases, and 8 bases stayed unmatched. In DNA, the CDR3 is TGTGCCAGCAGCTTGATGCAGGGGGCCAACACTGAAGCTTTCTTT. This codes for CASSLMQGANTEAFF. The entire variable domain, with the rest obtained from reference TRBV28 and TRBJ1-1, is as follows: DVKVTQSSRYLVKRTGEKVFLECVQDMDHENMFWYRQDPGLGLRLIYFSYDVKMKEKGDIPEGYSVSREKKERFSLILESASTNQTSMYLCASSLMQGANTEAFFGQGTRLTVV.

The chain recombines TRBV6-5 with TRBJ2-3; TRBD2 matches at 9 bases. Germline lookup yields CDR1 MNHEY and CDR2 SVGAGI. J lost 2 bases, V lost 5 bases, and 2 bases had no gene match. CDR3 length: 14 residues. The CDR3 coding sequence is TGTGCCAGCAGTAGCGGGAGGTTCACAGATACGCAGTATTTT. It encodes CASSSGRFTDTQYF.

V gene TRBV11-2 combines with J gene TRBJ1-5; the D is unclear. This CDR3 spans 13 amino acids. CDR1 SGHAT and CDR2 FQNNGV come from the germline V gene. The ends were cut back, 1 base at V and 8 bases at J, with 9 bases in the middle. The DNA of the CDR3 is TGTGCCAGCAGCTTAGGAGGCCGAGAGCCCCAGCATTTT. Encoded protein: CASSLGGREPQHF.

This chain connects TRBV6-5 to TRBJ2-3; D possibly corresponds to TRBD1 (6 bases). Trimming stripped 9 bases from V and 0 bases from J, with 13 bases between. This CDR3 contains 14 residues. Germline V gives CDR1 MNHEY, CDR2 SVGAGI. CDR3: CASYRETSTDTQYF. The CDR3 bases are TGTGCCAGTTACAGGGAAACTAGCACAGATACGCAGTATTTT.

This clone was detected once. This sequence joins TRBV6-5 and TRBJ2-5; 10 nucleotides align to TRBD2. Unmatched junction bases numbered 8, after V lost 2 bases and J lost 5 bases. CDR1 and CDR2 from the germline V gene are MNHEY and SVGAGI. CDR3 length: 16 amino acids. CDR3 sequence (DNA): TGTGCCAGCAGTTACAATAGCGGGAGGCGCCGGGAGACCCAGTACTTC. This encodes CASSYNSGRRRETQYF.